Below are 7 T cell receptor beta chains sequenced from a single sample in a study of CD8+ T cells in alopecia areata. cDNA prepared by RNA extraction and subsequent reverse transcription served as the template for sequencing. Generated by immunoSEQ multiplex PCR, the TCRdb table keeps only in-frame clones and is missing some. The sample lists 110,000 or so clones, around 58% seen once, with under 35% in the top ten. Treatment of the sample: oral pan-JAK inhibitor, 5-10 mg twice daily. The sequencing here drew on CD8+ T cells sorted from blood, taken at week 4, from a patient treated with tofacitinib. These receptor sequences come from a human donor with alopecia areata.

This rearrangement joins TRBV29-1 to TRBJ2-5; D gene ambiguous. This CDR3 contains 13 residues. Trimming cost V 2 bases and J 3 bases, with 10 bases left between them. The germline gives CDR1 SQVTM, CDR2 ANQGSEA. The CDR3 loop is CSVEYITEETQYF. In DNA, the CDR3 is TGCAGCGTTGAATATATCACAGAAGAGACCCAGTACTTC.

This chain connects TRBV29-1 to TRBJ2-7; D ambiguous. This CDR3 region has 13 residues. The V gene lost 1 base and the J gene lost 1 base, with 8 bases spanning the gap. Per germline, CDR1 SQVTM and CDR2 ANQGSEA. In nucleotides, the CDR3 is TGCAGCGTTGAAGCATCTAGGTCCTACGAGCAGTACTTC. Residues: CSVEASRSYEQYF.

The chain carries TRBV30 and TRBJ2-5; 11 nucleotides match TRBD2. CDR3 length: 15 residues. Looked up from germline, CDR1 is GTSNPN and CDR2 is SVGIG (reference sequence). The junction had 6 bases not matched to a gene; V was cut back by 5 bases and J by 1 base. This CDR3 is CAWELAGGRQETQYF. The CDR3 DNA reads TGTGCCTGGGAGCTAGCGGGGGGCCGCCAAGAGACCCAGTACTTC.

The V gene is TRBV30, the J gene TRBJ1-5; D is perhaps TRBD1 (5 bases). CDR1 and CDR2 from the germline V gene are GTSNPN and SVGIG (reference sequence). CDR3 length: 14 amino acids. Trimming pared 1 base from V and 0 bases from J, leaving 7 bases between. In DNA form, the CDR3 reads TGTGCCTGGAGTGAGACAGCTAGCAATCAGCCCCAGCATTTT. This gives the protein CAWSETASNQPQHF.

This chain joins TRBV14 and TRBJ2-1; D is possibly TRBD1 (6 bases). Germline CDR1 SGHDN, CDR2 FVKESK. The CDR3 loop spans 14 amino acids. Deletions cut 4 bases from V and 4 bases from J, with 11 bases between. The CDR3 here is CASSPRQEYNEQFF. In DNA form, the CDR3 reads TGTGCCAGCAGCCCCCGACAGGAGTACAATGAGCAGTTCTTC.

The CDR3 nucleotides read TGTGCCAGCAACCAGGGCCTCGGCTACACCTTC. Protein sequence: CASNQGLGYTF. This chain connects TRBV6-6 to TRBJ1-2; possibly TRBD1 for D (5 bases). Germline loops: CDR1 MNHNY, CDR2 SVGAGI (reference sequence). The CDR3 sequence is 11 residues long. Trimming took 7 bases from V and 8 from J, leaving 11 bases between them.

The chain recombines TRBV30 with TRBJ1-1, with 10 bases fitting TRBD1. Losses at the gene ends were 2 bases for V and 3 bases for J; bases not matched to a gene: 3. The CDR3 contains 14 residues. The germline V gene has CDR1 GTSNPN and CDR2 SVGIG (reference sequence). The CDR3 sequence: CAWSPTGGYTEAFF. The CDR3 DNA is TGTGCCTGGAGTCCGACAGGGGGCTACACTGAAGCTTTCTTT.